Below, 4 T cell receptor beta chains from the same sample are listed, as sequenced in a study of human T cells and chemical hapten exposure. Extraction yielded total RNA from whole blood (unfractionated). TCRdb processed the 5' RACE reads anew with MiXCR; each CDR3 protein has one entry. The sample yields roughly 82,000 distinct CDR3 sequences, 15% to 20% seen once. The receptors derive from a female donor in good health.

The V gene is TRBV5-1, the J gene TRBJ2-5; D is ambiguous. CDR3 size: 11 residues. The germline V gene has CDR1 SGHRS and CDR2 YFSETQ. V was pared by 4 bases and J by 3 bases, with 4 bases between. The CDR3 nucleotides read TGCGCCAGCAGCGAGGAAGAGACCCAGTACTTC. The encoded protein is CASSEEETQYF.

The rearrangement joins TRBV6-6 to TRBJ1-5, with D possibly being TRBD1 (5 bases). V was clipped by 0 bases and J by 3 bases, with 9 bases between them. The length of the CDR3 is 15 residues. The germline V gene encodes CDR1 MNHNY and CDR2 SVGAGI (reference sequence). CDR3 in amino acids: CASSYSAGFNQPQHF. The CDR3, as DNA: TGTGCCAGCAGTTACTCGGCAGGGTTCAATCAGCCCCAGCATTTT.

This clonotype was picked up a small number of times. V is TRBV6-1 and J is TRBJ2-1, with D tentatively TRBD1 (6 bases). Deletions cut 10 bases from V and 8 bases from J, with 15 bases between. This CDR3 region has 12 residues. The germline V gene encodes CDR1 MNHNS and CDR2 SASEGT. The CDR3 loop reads CATTAGVDEQFF. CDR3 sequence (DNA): TGTGCCACCACCGCAGGGGTTGATGAGCAGTTCTTC.

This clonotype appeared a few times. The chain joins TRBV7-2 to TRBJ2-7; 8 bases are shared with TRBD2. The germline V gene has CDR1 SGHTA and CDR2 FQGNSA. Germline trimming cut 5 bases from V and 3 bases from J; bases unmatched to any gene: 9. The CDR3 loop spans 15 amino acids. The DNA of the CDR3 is TGTGCCAGCAGCCATAGCGGGGACGGAGACTACGAGCAGTACTTC. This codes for CASSHSGDGDYEQYF. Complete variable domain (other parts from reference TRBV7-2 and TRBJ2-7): GAGVSQSPSNKVTEKGKDVELRCDPISGHTALYWYRQSLGQGLEFLIYFQGNSAPDKSGLPSDRFSAERTGGSVSTLTIQRTQQEDSAVYLCASSHSGDGDYEQYFGPGTRLTVT.